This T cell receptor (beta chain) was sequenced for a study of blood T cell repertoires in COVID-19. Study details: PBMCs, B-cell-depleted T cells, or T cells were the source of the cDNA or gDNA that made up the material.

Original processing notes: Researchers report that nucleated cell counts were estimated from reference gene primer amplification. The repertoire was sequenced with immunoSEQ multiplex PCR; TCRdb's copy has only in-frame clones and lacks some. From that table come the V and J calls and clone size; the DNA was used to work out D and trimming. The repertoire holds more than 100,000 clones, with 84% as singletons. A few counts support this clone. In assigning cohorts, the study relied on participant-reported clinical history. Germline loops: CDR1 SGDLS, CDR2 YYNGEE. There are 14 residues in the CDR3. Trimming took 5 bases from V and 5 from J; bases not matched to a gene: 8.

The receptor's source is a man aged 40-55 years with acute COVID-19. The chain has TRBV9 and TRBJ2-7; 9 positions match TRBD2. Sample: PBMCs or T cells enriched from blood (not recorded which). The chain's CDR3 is CASRRLAESHEQYF. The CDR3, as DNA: TGTGCCAGCAGGAGACTAGCGGAGTCCCACGAGCAGTACTTC.